This T cell receptor (beta chain) was sequenced for a study of shared clonotypes between healthy human individuals. CDR3 length: 16 amino acids. CDR1 is SGHRS, CDR2 YFSETQ, per germline. The V end lost 0 bases, the J end lost 4 bases, and 16 bases lay between the germline ends. Clones were read by immunoSEQ multiplex PCR, and TCRdb kept only the in-frame ones, dropping some. The sample yields 1.5 million to 1.9 million clones, about 98% seen once. V gene TRBV5-1 combines with J gene TRBJ2-5; D remains unclear. This TCR was recovered from a man aged 30 to 39 in good health. Sequencing was done on a sample of naive CD4+ T cells sorted from blood. Subset: CD45RA+ positively selected. This chain's CDR3 is CASSLGGNSNRETQYF. The CDR3 bases are TGCGCCAGCAGCTTGGGGGGAAACTCCAATCGAGAGACCCAGTACTTC.